What follows are 5 T cell receptor beta chains derived from one specimen sequenced in a study of blood T cell repertoires in COVID-19. Generated by immunoSEQ multiplex PCR, the TCRdb table keeps only in-frame clones and is missing some. The sample contains under 300,000 clones, approximately 83% of which appear only once. Sample: peripheral blood. These receptors were obtained from a human donor in a cohort sampled during active COVID-19.

The V and J genes are TRBV27 and TRBJ2-7, with TRBD1 matching over 9 bases. This CDR3 is 15 amino acids long. Germline lookup yields CDR1 MNHEY and CDR2 SMNVEV (reference sequence). After removal of 4 bases from V and 5 bases from J, the junction contained 9 bases not matched to a gene. Here the CDR3 reads CASSYGTGSQHEQYF. The CDR3 bases are TGTGCCAGCAGTTACGGGACAGGGTCTCAACACGAGCAGTACTTC.

The chain uses TRBV9 and TRBJ2-3; D is perhaps TRBD1 (6 bases). The CDR3 is made up of 15 amino acids. The ends were cut back, 2 bases at V and 4 bases at J, with 14 bases in the middle. CDR1 and CDR2 (germline): SGDLS, YYNGEE. In DNA form, the CDR3 reads TGTGCCAGCAGCGTGGGAAGGGGACAAGCAGATACGCAGTATTTT. Protein: CASSVGRGQADTQYF.

This chain joins TRBV10-3 and TRBJ2-3; D might be TRBD1 (5 bases). This CDR3 has 14 residues. With 1 base removed from V and 4 bases from J, the gap between germline ends came to 9 bases. Per germline, CDR1 ENHRY and CDR2 SYGVKD. The CDR3 is CAISEFLRADTQYF. In DNA, the CDR3 is TGTGCCATCAGTGAGTTTCTCAGGGCAGATACGCAGTATTTT.

The gene calls are TRBV7-9 and TRBJ2-4; TRBD2 is a possible D gene (5 bases). Trimming cost V 1 base and J 0 bases, with 7 bases left between them. The germline gives CDR1 SEHNR, CDR2 FQNEAQ (reference sequence). The CDR3 runs to 15 residues. CDR3 coding DNA: TGTGCCAGCAGCTTAGACGGGGTAGCCAAAAACATTCAGTACTTC. Protein sequence: CASSLDGVAKNIQYF. Looking up the rest from reference TRBV7-9 and TRBJ2-4 gives the full variable domain: DTGVSQNPRHKITKRGQNVTFRCDPISEHNRLYWYRQTLGQGPEFLTYFQNEAQLEKSRLLSDRFSAERPKGSFSTLEIQRTEQGDSAMYLCASSLDGVAKNIQYFGAGTRLSVL.

The chain links TRBV27 to TRBJ2-3; D is ambiguous. Per the germline V gene, CDR1 is MNHEY and CDR2 is SMNVEV (reference sequence). Trimming took off 4 bases at V and 1 base at J, with 9 bases between the two ends. This CDR3 has 14 residues. The DNA of the CDR3 is TGTGCCAGCAGTTCCAGGTTAGGCACAGATACGCAGTATTTT. Amino acids: CASSSRLGTDTQYF.